The clone carrying this T cell receptor (beta chain) showed up just once. The antigen is unknown. This sample is part of a study of T cell repertoires in cytomegalovirus infection. Study as a whole: It can be stated that public TCR beta signatures indicated CMV infection as well as a matching HLA type.

The study, taken as a whole, reports: In two of eight donors, the top clonotype was HLA-C-restricted CMV-specific. Carriers of CMV plus the relevant HLA were identified by cumulative public TCR beta family frequency.

Each CDR3 protein gets one entry after TCRdb re-called the reads with MiXCR. The table lists 200,000 or so distinct CDR3 sequences, approximately 30% of them singletons. Sequencing was done on a sample of PBMCs. This TCR was sampled from a human donor in good health (CMV status not recorded). Some clones in this sample may be carry-over from other donors' samples.

The CDR3 DNA reads TGCAGCGTCAAAGGGGGGACTAGCGGGGGGAACTACGAGCAGTACTTC. Its protein product is CSVKGGTSGGNYEQYF. V and J are TRBV29-1 and TRBJ2-7; 15 positions agree with TRBD2. The CDR3 has 16 amino acids. Losses at the gene ends were 6 bases for V and 3 bases for J; bases not matched to a gene: 9. Looked up from germline, CDR1 is SQVTM and CDR2 is ANQGSEA.